These T cell receptor beta chains were read from a single sample in a study of T-cell reconstitution after alpha-beta-depleted transplantation in children. MiXCR, applied by TCRdb to the PCR reads, yields one record per CDR3 protein. The top ten clones hold approximately 34% of a sample with about 200,000 distinct CDR3 sequences, about 8.2% of them seen once. Here the sequenced sample was PBMCs, mostly from graft donor cells, taken 360 days after TCRalphabeta/CD19-depleted stem cell transplant. These receptors were collected from a male patient between 2 and 9 years old who had a stem cell transplant for acute myeloid leukemia, so the T cells may come from the graft donor. Each CDR3 is given with its conserved first and last residue. The order of the fields is D gene, clone size, J gene, V gene, CDR3 protein, CDR3 DNA. A D gene is named only where the DNA matches it firmly. For some rows the clone size is stated as once, few or many, or as a class when expanded; others skip it.

d_call: -
clone_size: -
j_call: TRBJ2-1
v_call: TRBV11-3
cdr3_aa: CASSLESRSSEQFF
cdr3_nt: TGTGCCAGCAGCTTAGAGAGCCGATCCAGTGAGCAGTTCTTC

d_call: -
clone_size: -
j_call: TRBJ1-2
v_call: TRBV2
cdr3_aa: CASSMDRPYGYTF
cdr3_nt: TGTGCCAGCAGTATGGACCGACCCTATGGCTACACCTTC

d_call: -
clone_size: -
j_call: TRBJ1-2
v_call: TRBV2
cdr3_aa: CASSEERAIAANYGYTF
cdr3_nt: TGTGCCAGCAGTGAAGAAAGGGCGATTGCGGCTAACTATGGCTACACCTTC

d_call: -
clone_size: many
j_call: TRBJ1-1
v_call: TRBV5-5
cdr3_aa: CASSWGEIRTVAEAFF
cdr3_nt: TGTGCCAGCAGCTGGGGGGAAATCCGGACCGTAGCTGAAGCTTTCTTT

d_call: -
clone_size: -
j_call: TRBJ2-2
v_call: TRBV6-2/TRBV6-3
cdr3_aa: CASSYLIVANTGELCF
cdr3_nt: TGTGCCAGCAGTTATCTGATCGTCGCGAACACCGGGGAGCTGTGTTTT

d_call: TRBD1
clone_size: few
j_call: TRBJ2-5
v_call: TRBV12-3/TRBV12-4
cdr3_aa: CASSSRDREETQYF
cdr3_nt: TGTGCCAGCAGTTCCAGGGACAGGGAAGAGACCCAGTACTTC

d_call: -
clone_size: few
j_call: TRBJ1-6
v_call: TRBV12-3/TRBV12-4
cdr3_aa: CASSLARRVGYNSPLHF
cdr3_nt: TGTGCCAGCAGTTTGGCGCGGAGGGTCGGCTATAATTCACCCCTCCACTTT

d_call: -
clone_size: few
j_call: TRBJ2-5
v_call: TRBV20-1
cdr3_aa: CSASAGSGETQYF
cdr3_nt: TGCAGTGCTAGTGCGGGATCCGGCGAGACCCAGTACTTC

d_call: -
clone_size: many
j_call: TRBJ1-2
v_call: TRBV5-1
cdr3_aa: CASSLERQNYGYTF
cdr3_nt: TGCGCCAGCAGCTTGGAGCGACAGAACTATGGCTACACCTTC

d_call: -
clone_size: many
j_call: TRBJ1-2
v_call: TRBV12-3/TRBV12-4
cdr3_aa: CASSTDRLLYGYTF
cdr3_nt: TGTGCCAGCAGCACCGACAGGCTTCTCTATGGCTACACCTTC

d_call: -
clone_size: -
j_call: TRBJ2-7
v_call: TRBV5-1
cdr3_aa: CASSSLDPTYEQYF
cdr3_nt: TGCGCCAGCAGCTCCCTGGACCCCACATACGAGCAGTACTTC

d_call: TRBD1
clone_size: few
j_call: TRBJ1-2
v_call: TRBV9
cdr3_aa: CASSAQGRANYGYTF
cdr3_nt: TGTGCCAGCAGCGCACAGGGGAGGGCAAACTATGGCTACACCTTC

d_call: -
clone_size: few
j_call: TRBJ1-3
v_call: TRBV20-1
cdr3_aa: CSASTQQVSGNTIYF
cdr3_nt: TGCAGTGCTAGTACCCAACAGGTCTCTGGAAACACCATATATTTT

d_call: -
clone_size: few
j_call: TRBJ2-5
v_call: TRBV15
cdr3_aa: CATSDGKETQYF
cdr3_nt: TGTGCCACCAGCGACGGGAAAGAGACCCAGTACTTC

d_call: -
clone_size: -
j_call: TRBJ1-5
v_call: TRBV4-1
cdr3_aa: CASSQAGRSLDQPQHF
cdr3_nt: TGCGCCAGCAGCCAAGCGGGCAGATCCCTCGATCAGCCCCAGCATTTT

d_call: TRBD2
clone_size: many
j_call: TRBJ2-2
v_call: TRBV4-2
cdr3_aa: CASSQEGLAGGPTGELFF
cdr3_nt: TGTGCCAGCAGCCAAGAGGGACTAGCGGGAGGGCCGACCGGGGAGCTGTTTTTT

d_call: -
clone_size: -
j_call: TRBJ1-1
v_call: TRBV20-1
cdr3_aa: CSARDRVRGNTEAFF
cdr3_nt: TGCAGTGCTAGAGATCGTGTCAGGGGGAACACTGAAGCTTTCTTT

d_call: -
clone_size: few
j_call: TRBJ2-1
v_call: TRBV20-1
cdr3_aa: CSARDGSRNEQFF
cdr3_nt: TGCAGTGCTAGAGATGGGTCTAGAAATGAGCAGTTCTTC

d_call: TRBD2
clone_size: few
j_call: TRBJ2-1
v_call: TRBV18
cdr3_aa: CASSPRGLAGPRNEQFF
cdr3_nt: TGTGCCAGCTCACCCAGGGGACTAGCGGGGCCCAGAAATGAGCAGTTCTTC

d_call: TRBD2
clone_size: -
j_call: TRBJ2-1
v_call: TRBV7-9
cdr3_aa: CASTRLALNEQFF
cdr3_nt: TGTGCCAGCACCAGACTAGCTCTCAATGAGCAGTTCTTC

d_call: TRBD2
clone_size: few
j_call: TRBJ2-1
v_call: TRBV12-3/TRBV12-4
cdr3_aa: CASSTIAGGPRNEQFF
cdr3_nt: TGTGCCAGCAGCACAATAGCGGGAGGGCCCCGCAATGAGCAGTTCTTC

d_call: -
clone_size: few
j_call: TRBJ1-3
v_call: TRBV3-1
cdr3_aa: CASSRDNSGNTIYF
cdr3_nt: TGTGCCAGCAGCCGGGACAATTCTGGAAACACCATATATTTT

d_call: -
clone_size: few
j_call: TRBJ2-3
v_call: TRBV6-2/TRBV6-3
cdr3_aa: CASSFRLWLNTDTQYF
cdr3_nt: TGTGCCAGCAGTTTCCGGTTGTGGCTTAACACAGATACGCAGTATTTT

d_call: -
clone_size: -
j_call: TRBJ1-6
v_call: TRBV20-1
cdr3_aa: CSAPDRTSSYNSPLHF
cdr3_nt: TGCAGTGCTCCGGACAGAACGAGCTCCTATAATTCACCCCTCCACTTT

d_call: -
clone_size: few
j_call: TRBJ1-2
v_call: TRBV29-1
cdr3_aa: CSVPDRAYGYTF
cdr3_nt: TGCAGCGTCCCGGACCGAGCATATGGCTACACCTTC

d_call: -
clone_size: -
j_call: TRBJ1-2
v_call: TRBV5-1
cdr3_aa: CASSETGTRPWGGYTF
cdr3_nt: TGCGCCAGCAGCGAAACCGGGACTCGACCCTGGGGGGGCTACACCTTC

d_call: TRBD2
clone_size: few
j_call: TRBJ2-3
v_call: TRBV20-1
cdr3_aa: CSAAPLAGEHTDTQYF
cdr3_nt: TGCAGTGCAGCCCCCCTAGCGGGGGAACACACAGATACGCAGTATTTT

d_call: -
clone_size: many
j_call: TRBJ2-3
v_call: TRBV20-1
cdr3_aa: CSARAAGSTDTQYF
cdr3_nt: TGCAGTGCTAGAGCCGCAGGAAGCACAGATACGCAGTATTTT

d_call: TRBD1
clone_size: many
j_call: TRBJ2-7
v_call: TRBV24-1
cdr3_aa: CAAPTPLQGDDEQYF
cdr3_nt: TGTGCCGCACCGACACCTCTACAGGGGGACGACGAGCAGTACTTC

d_call: -
clone_size: -
j_call: TRBJ2-5
v_call: TRBV7-3
cdr3_aa: CASSRDDGETQYF
cdr3_nt: TGTGCCAGCAGCCGAGACGATGGAGAGACCCAGTACTTC

d_call: -
clone_size: few
j_call: TRBJ2-1
v_call: TRBV7-8
cdr3_aa: CASSLVPSPKGEIYNEQFF
cdr3_nt: TGTGCCAGCAGCTTAGTCCCGAGCCCAAAGGGGGAGATCTACAATGAGCAGTTCTTC

d_call: TRBD2
clone_size: -
j_call: TRBJ2-3
v_call: TRBV20-1
cdr3_aa: CSARPGGRPTDTQYF
cdr3_nt: TGCAGTGCCAGGCCGGGGGGACGGCCCACAGATACGCAGTATTTT

d_call: -
clone_size: -
j_call: TRBJ2-1
v_call: TRBV6-1
cdr3_aa: CARPRGGSYNEQFF
cdr3_nt: TGTGCCAGACCCAGGGGGGGCTCCTACAATGAGCAGTTCTTC

d_call: -
clone_size: few
j_call: TRBJ2-3
v_call: TRBV20-1
cdr3_aa: CSALRDTDTQYF
cdr3_nt: TGCAGTGCTCTCAGAGACACAGATACGCAGTATTTT

d_call: -
clone_size: -
j_call: TRBJ2-5
v_call: TRBV5-1
cdr3_aa: CASSSSSVLETQYF
cdr3_nt: TGCGCCAGCAGCAGTTCATCGGTGCTGGAGACCCAGTACTTC

d_call: -
clone_size: -
j_call: TRBJ2-2
v_call: TRBV12-3/TRBV12-4
cdr3_aa: CASSFTGVAGELFF
cdr3_nt: TGTGCCAGCAGTTTTACGGGAGTTGCCGGGGAGCTGTTTTTT

d_call: -
clone_size: many
j_call: TRBJ2-1
v_call: TRBV6-6
cdr3_aa: CASSYSNSNEQFF
cdr3_nt: TGTGCCAGCAGTTACTCGAATTCGAATGAGCAGTTCTTC

d_call: TRBD1
clone_size: -
j_call: TRBJ2-3
v_call: TRBV19
cdr3_aa: CASSTIRGRADTQYF
cdr3_nt: TGTGCCAGTAGTACAATCAGGGGGCGGGCAGATACGCAGTATTTT

d_call: TRBD2
clone_size: -
j_call: TRBJ2-7
v_call: TRBV12-3/TRBV12-4
cdr3_aa: CASSQSGSRYEQYF
cdr3_nt: TGTGCCAGCAGCCAAAGCGGGAGTCGGTACGAGCAGTACTTC

d_call: -
clone_size: -
j_call: TRBJ2-2
v_call: TRBV20-1
cdr3_aa: CSAPQGLNTGELFF
cdr3_nt: TGCAGTGCACCTCAGGGTCTTAACACCGGGGAGCTGTTTTTT

d_call: -
clone_size: many
j_call: TRBJ1-2
v_call: TRBV6-5
cdr3_aa: CASSYLAGEHGYTF
cdr3_nt: TGTGCCAGCAGTTACTTGGCGGGGGAGCATGGCTACACCTTC

d_call: -
clone_size: few
j_call: TRBJ2-7
v_call: TRBV12-3/TRBV12-4
cdr3_aa: CASSPYGGTYEQYF
cdr3_nt: TGTGCCAGCAGTCCCTATGGCGGAACCTACGAGCAGTACTTC

d_call: -
clone_size: many
j_call: TRBJ2-1
v_call: TRBV5-1
cdr3_aa: CASSRPRDLGNEQFF
cdr3_nt: TGCGCCAGCAGCCGTCCGAGGGATTTGGGCAATGAGCAGTTCTTC

d_call: TRBD1
clone_size: many
j_call: TRBJ2-5
v_call: TRBV5-1
cdr3_aa: CASSLVWTGNQETQYF
cdr3_nt: TGCGCCAGCAGCTTGGTATGGACAGGAAATCAAGAGACCCAGTACTTC

d_call: TRBD1
clone_size: few
j_call: TRBJ2-7
v_call: TRBV20-1
cdr3_aa: CSARLVGRQGRNYEQYF
cdr3_nt: TGCAGTGCTAGGCTGGTGGGGCGACAGGGAAGAAACTACGAGCAGTACTTC

d_call: -
clone_size: few
j_call: TRBJ1-3
v_call: TRBV7-9
cdr3_aa: CASSSGTANSGNTIYF
cdr3_nt: TGTGCCAGCAGCTCCGGGACGGCTAACTCTGGAAACACCATATATTTT

d_call: TRBD2
clone_size: few
j_call: TRBJ2-1
v_call: TRBV18
cdr3_aa: CASSGRGSPDNNEQFF
cdr3_nt: TGTGCCAGCTCAGGGCGGGGGAGTCCTGACAACAATGAGCAGTTCTTC

d_call: TRBD1
clone_size: many
j_call: TRBJ1-2
v_call: TRBV29-1
cdr3_aa: CSVRTGDYGYTF
cdr3_nt: TGCAGCGTCCGGACAGGGGACTATGGCTACACCTTC